These T cell receptor beta chains were read from a single sample in a study of molecular identifiers for immune sequencing clone quantification. TCRdb itself ran the PCR reads through MiXCR, one entry per CDR3 protein. The table lists about 300,000 distinct CDR3 sequences, about a fifth of them singletons. The sample consisted of naive CD8+ T cells from blood, with Jurkat cell RNA spiked in. The receptors originated from a human donor in good health. Some libraries in this study had Jurkat cell RNA spiked in. CDR3s include the opening cysteine and the closing phenylalanine or tryptophan. A D gene is named only where the DNA matches it firmly. Some rows mark clone size as missing; the rest say once, few, many or name a class of expanded clone.

CDR3aa | CDR3nt | j_gene | abundance | v_gene | d_gene
CASSLLAGGQTDTQYF | TGTGCCAGCAGCTTGTTAGCGGGGGGGCAAACAGATACGCAGTATTTT | TRBJ2-3 | NA | TRBV7-6 | TRBD2
CASSRAGVSGYNEQFF | TGTGCCAGCAGTCGAGCGGGGGTCAGCGGCTACAATGAGCAGTTCTTC | TRBJ2-1 | many | TRBV2 | TRBD2
CASSVGQGFTGELFF | TGTGCCAGCAGCGTGGGACAGGGTTTTACCGGGGAGCTGTTTTTT | TRBJ2-2 | many | TRBV9 | TRBD1
CSANQGRFNYEQYF | TGCAGTGCGAACCAGGGAAGGTTCAACTACGAGCAGTACTTC | TRBJ2-7 | many | TRBV20-1 | NA
CSVLVPGQDSYNEQFF | TGCAGCGTTCTAGTCCCGGGACAGGACTCCTACAATGAGCAGTTCTTC | TRBJ2-1 | many | TRBV29-1 | TRBD1
CSVTVAGVIDEQFF | TGCAGTGTCACGGTAGCGGGAGTGATAGATGAGCAGTTCTTC | TRBJ2-1 | NA | TRBV20-1 | TRBD2
CSVEGTGSNTGELFF | TGCAGCGTTGAAGGGACAGGGTCGAACACCGGGGAGCTGTTTTTT | TRBJ2-2 | many | TRBV29-1 | TRBD1
CASRKVAGGPDTQYF | TGTGCCAGCAGGAAGGTAGCGGGAGGGCCCGATACGCAGTATTTT | TRBJ2-3 | many | TRBV11-2 | TRBD2
CASSESGGSNTEAFF | TGTGCCAGCAGCGAGTCTGGGGGCTCGAACACTGAAGCTTTCTTT | TRBJ1-1 | many | TRBV9 | NA
CASSQNRQDSNEKLFF | TGCGCCAGCAGCCAAAACAGACAGGATTCTAATGAAAAACTGTTTTTT | TRBJ1-4 | NA | TRBV4-3 | NA
CASSELGQGYDEQYF | TGCGCCAGCAGTGAGTTGGGACAGGGGTATGACGAGCAGTACTTC | TRBJ2-7 | NA | TRBV10-2 | TRBD1